Sequencing of this T cell receptor beta chain was carried out in a study of blood T cell repertoires in COVID-19. At the level of the study: Sites across the United States, Italy and Spain contributed samples from acute and convalescent COVID-19. Sample material is recorded as cDNA or gDNA derived from T cells, B-cell-depleted T cells, or PBMCs.

How the authors handled the data: From reference gene primer amplification, estimates of nucleated cell counts were derived. TCRdb keeps only in-frame clones here, not all; method: immunoSEQ multiplex PCR. V, J and clone size are those of that table, while D and trimming were read from the DNA. The table shows more than 25,000 clones, with over 70% occurring only once. Germline V CDR1 and CDR2: SNHLY, FYNNEI. The CDR3 is made up of 14 amino acids. Between the trimmed V and J ends, which lost 10 bases and 1 base, there was a span of 16 bases. The source is a man in his fifties or sixties with active or convalescent COVID-19. Sequencing was done on a sample of peripheral blood. The V and J genes are TRBV2 and TRBJ1-1; a weak D match, TRBD1 (6 bases). The CDR3 bases are TGTGCCACCCTGGGACAACCTCCGAACACTGAAGCTTTCTTT. This codes for CATLGQPPNTEAFF.